Sequencing of this T cell receptor (beta chain) was carried out in a study of T cell changes during pregnancy in multiple sclerosis. The table came from immunoSEQ multiplex PCR; TCRdb's copy has only in-frame clones and leaves some out. The sample has 45,000 to 60,000 clones; roughly 91% are singletons. Germline V gene data show CDR1 as SEHNR and CDR2 as FQNEAQ (reference sequence). Trimming took 6 bases from V and 2 from J; bases not matched to a gene: 6. This CDR3 has 14 residues. V usage is TRBV7-9 and J usage is TRBJ2-5, with TRBD1 identical over 7 bases. This TCR was sampled from a female donor in good health, enrolled as a control in a pregnancy study. This material consisted of CD4+ T cells from peripheral blood mononuclear cells, taken after pregnancy. Written as DNA, the CDR3 is TGTGCCAGCAGACGTTCGACAGGGCAAGAGACCCAGTACTTC. Translation: CASRRSTGQETQYF.